This T cell receptor (beta chain) was found in a study of blood T cell repertoires in COVID-19. Study at large: T cells, B-cell-depleted T cells, or PBMCs provided the cDNA or gDNA that served as material.

Under the authors' procedure: Reference gene primer amplification yielded estimated nucleated cell counts. Assay used: immunoSEQ multiplex PCR; TCRdb lists only in-frame clones, some missing. V and J calls and clone size come straight from that table; D and trimming were deduced from the DNA. The table includes approximately 300,000 clones, approximately 90% detected once. Study members were between about 18 and 90 years old and lived in approximately 25 US regions. Within 2 weeks of study entry, exposed participants had contacted a PCR-confirmed or clinician-diagnosed COVID-19 case. The ends were cut back, 4 bases at V and 4 bases at J, with 13 bases in the middle. CDR3 length: 14 amino acids. From germline, CDR1 is MRHNA and CDR2 SNTAGT.

The sequenced sample was PBMCs or T cells enriched from blood (not recorded which). The chain has TRBV6-4 and TRBJ1-2; D is uncertain. This sequence originates from a woman aged 25 to 39 who had been exposed to COVID-19. The CDR3 sequence is CASSAEHRGYGYTF. DNA of the CDR3: TGTGCCAGCAGTGCGGAACACCGCGGCTATGGCTACACCTTC.